These 13 T cell receptor beta chains share one sample of origin, sequenced in a study of cytomegalovirus exposure and HLA in healthy donors. The PCR had 60 Vbeta and 13 Jbeta primers. Sequenced by immunoSEQ multiplex PCR; TCRdb stores in-frame clones only, minus some. The data hold around 150,000 clones, with 75% to 85% observed a single time. Sequencing was performed on PBMCs. The source of these receptors is a human donor in good health.

This chain uses TRBV5-6 with TRBJ1-2, with a tentative D call TRBD1 (6 bases). Germline lookup yields CDR1 SGHDT and CDR2 YYEEEE. V lost 3 bases, J lost 3 bases, and 18 bases lay in between. The CDR3 consists of 16 residues. CDR3 DNA: TGTGCCAGCAGCTATTCCGAAGCGACAGGACACTATGGCTACACCTTC. This translates into CASSYSEATGHYGYTF. The full variable domain, its missing parts supplied by reference TRBV5-6 and TRBJ1-2, is DAGVTQSPTHLIKTRGQQVTLRCSPKSGHDTVSWYQQALGQGPQFIFQYYEEEERQRGNFPDRFSGHQFPNYSSELNVNALLLGDSALYLCASSYSEATGHYGYTFGSGTRLTVV.

The chain uses TRBV13 and TRBJ2-3; D remains unclear. Germline CDR1 is PRHDT and CDR2 is FYEKMQ (reference sequence). This CDR3 region has 15 residues. Between the trimmed V and J ends, which lost 0 bases and 0 bases, there was a span of 7 bases. The CDR3: CASSLGDSSTDTQYF. The CDR3 nucleotides read TGTGCCAGCAGCTTAGGCGATAGCAGCACAGATACGCAGTATTTT.

This chain connects TRBV23-1 to TRBJ1-5; D may be TRBD1 (6 bases). TRBV23-1 belongs to the ORF category, with a function that is uncertain. The CDR3 covers 16 residues. Trimming cost V 2 bases and J 4 bases, with 15 bases left between them. CDR3 bases: TGCGCCAGCAGTCAACTACTAGGGGGTAGTAATCAGCCCCAGCATTTT. Translating gives CASSQLLGGSNQPQHF.

The V and J genes are TRBV28 and TRBJ2-1; 8 bases line up with TRBD1. The CDR3 length is 14 residues. V was clipped by 8 bases and J by 6 bases; unmatched bases: 9. Germline V gene sequence: CDR1 MDHEN, CDR2 SYDVKM. The CDR3 reads CASRQGRSINEQFF. In DNA, the CDR3 is TGTGCCAGCCGACAGGGGCGGTCCATCAATGAGCAGTTCTTC.

V gene TRBV5-5 combines with J gene TRBJ1-1, with 8 bases lining up with TRBD1. After removal of 8 bases from V and 6 bases from J, the junction contained 9 bases not matched to a gene. The CDR3 runs 13 residues. CDR1 is SGHKS, CDR2 YYEKEE, per germline (reference sequence). In DNA, the CDR3 is TGTGCCAGTAAGGACAGGGTTGGGTCTGAAGCTTTCTTT. Translated, it gives CASKDRVGSEAFF.

The J gene is TRBJ2-5, the V gene TRBV7-2; weak D call: TRBD1 (6 bases). The length of the CDR3 is 17 residues. Germline CDR1 is SGHTA and CDR2 is FQGNSA. V gave up 4 bases and J gave up 2 bases, with 20 bases separating them. The CDR3 protein is CASSYPPGGQSQETQYF. In DNA form, the CDR3 reads TGTGCCAGCAGCTACCCCCCCGGCGGACAGTCTCAAGAGACCCAGTACTTC.

In DNA, the CDR3 is TGTGCCAGCAGTGCCCTCCCATCGACAGGGATATACGAGCAGTACTTC. The encoded protein is CASSALPSTGIYEQYF. The chain carries TRBV6-1 and TRBJ2-7; 7 bases align to TRBD1. The CDR3 has 16 amino acids. The germline V gene has CDR1 MNHNS and CDR2 SASEGT. The J segment lost 4 bases and the V segment lost 4 bases, leaving 13 bases of the junction unmatched.

This chain's CDR3 is CASSFPAGEANTGELFF. In DNA form, the CDR3 reads TGTGCCAGCAGCTTCCCGGCGGGAGAGGCGAACACCGGGGAGCTGTTTTTT. J is TRBJ2-2 and V is TRBV7-8; 7 bases are shared with TRBD2. CDR1 is SGHVS, CDR2 FQNEAQ, per germline. Trimming at V came to 3 bases and at J to 0 bases, leaving 7 bases not matched to a gene. The CDR3 length is 17 residues. The entire variable domain, with the rest obtained from reference TRBV7-8 and TRBJ2-2, is as follows: GAGVSQSPRYKVAKRGQDVALRCDPISGHVSLFWYQQALGQGPEFLTYFQNEAQLDKSGLPSDRFFAERPEGSVSTLKIQRTQQEDSAVYLCASSFPAGEANTGELFFGEGSRLTVL.

The chain couples TRBV30 to TRBJ2-2; 11 bases are a match to TRBD2. The ends lost 3 bases at V and 4 bases at J; junction bases unmatched: 10. The CDR3 sequence is 17 residues long. Germline V gives CDR1 GTSNPN, CDR2 SVGIG (reference sequence). For the CDR3, the DNA is TGTGCCTGGAGCAAAGTAGCGGGGGGGTTCTCCACCGGGGAGCTGTTTTTT. It specifies CAWSKVAGGFSTGELFF.

V gene TRBV9 combines with J gene TRBJ2-7; 8 nucleotides align to TRBD2. V shed 0 bases, J shed 5 bases, and the junction held 7 bases outside the gene matches. The CDR3 contains 15 residues. Germline CDR1 SGDLS, CDR2 YYNGEE. CDR3 sequence: CASSVGSGSSHEQYF. CDR3 bases: TGTGCCAGCAGCGTAGGAAGCGGGAGTTCCCACGAGCAGTACTTC.

This chain links TRBV13 with TRBJ2-7, with 8 bases that match TRBD2. There are 14 residues in the CDR3. Unmatched junction bases numbered 8, after V lost 5 bases and J lost 5 bases. Germline V gene lookup returns CDR1 PRHDT and CDR2 FYEKMQ (reference sequence). In nucleotides, the CDR3 is TGTGCCAGCAGCATCTTAGCGGGAAAAGACGAGCAGTACTTC. Amino acids: CASSILAGKDEQYF.

The chain is built from TRBV7-2 and TRBJ1-6; the D is unclear. This CDR3 has 14 residues. Germline V gene lookup returns CDR1 SGHTA and CDR2 FQGNSA. V lost 4 bases and J 6 bases, leaving 10 bases between the germline ends. Written as DNA, the CDR3 is TGTGCCAGCAGCTCTAGGCTAACTAATTCACCCCTCCACTTT. Its translation is CASSSRLTNSPLHF.

This chain links TRBV25-1 with TRBJ2-7; 12 bases agree with TRBD1. This CDR3 is 18 amino acids long. The junction had 13 bases not matched to a gene; V was cut back by 4 bases and J by 3 bases. Germline CDR1 MGHDK, CDR2 SYGVNS. The CDR3 DNA follows: TGTGCCAGCAGTGGGTACCGGGACAGGGGGCGCAGTAGCTACGAGCAGTACTTC. This translates into CASSGYRDRGRSSYEQYF.